This record concerns one T cell receptor beta chain sequence. Its matching antigen is unknown. In the PCR, 60 Vbeta and 13 Jbeta primers were used. Per the original data handling: In a later analysis, the count reached about 80 million unique TCR beta chains, with roughly 9.9 million shared. Clones were read by immunoSEQ multiplex PCR, and TCRdb kept only the in-frame ones, dropping some. That table supplies the V and J calls and clone size; D and trimming were determined from the DNA. The sample totals around 39,000 clones. The data were obtained in a study of cytomegalovirus exposure and HLA in healthy donors. Study information: Of all 370 or so donors who were genotyped, roughly 81% belonged to the Caucasian-associated ancestry cluster. Findings and caveats of the study: Researchers reportedly found TCR beta sequences accurately predicted most subjects' HLA-A and HLA-B alleles. V- and J-gene trimming of TCR beta was linked (in a later analysis) to a missense DCLRE1C variant.

This CDR3 contains 14 residues. Germline lookup yields CDR1 SGHRS and CDR2 YFSETQ. V dropped 0 bases and J dropped 7 bases, with 10 bases sitting between them. This clonotype was obtained from a male donor in good health and CMV-seronegative. Sequenced material: PBMCs. The rearrangement links TRBV5-1 to TRBJ1-4; D is possibly TRBD1 (5 bases). CDR3 amino acids: CASSLEGSPEKLFF. The CDR3 DNA is TGCGCCAGCAGCTTGGAGGGGTCCCCTGAAAAACTGTTTTTT.